One sample yielded the 20 T cell receptor beta chains listed below, sequenced in a study of beta chain features in type 1 diabetes. Every bit of the isolated RNA underwent reverse transcription, so sequencing read expressed TCRB transcripts. The data were produced by immunoSEQ multiplex PCR, yet TCRdb's version contains in-frame clones alone and is incomplete. Here the sample spans around 250,000 clones, 55% to 70% being singletons. The sequenced sample was naive CD4+ T cells from blood. The receptors stem from a man aged 30 to 45 in good health.

As to this clone: The sample holds other DNA sequences that translate to the same CDR3. In DNA, the CDR3 is TGTGCCAGCAGCGTCGGAACTCCCTCCTACAATGAGCAGTTCTTC. It encodes CASSVGTPSYNEQFF. This chain connects TRBV9 to TRBJ2-1; D is ambiguous. Germline assignment: CDR1 SGDLS and CDR2 YYNGEE. CDR3 length equals 15 residues. Trimming took 2 bases from V and 0 from J, leaving 9 bases between them.

This sequence joins TRBV7-9 and TRBJ2-5, with no clear D. The germline V and J ends were trimmed by 5 bases and 11 bases, with 12 bases remaining between them. This CDR3 is 11 amino acids long. Germline CDR1 and CDR2: SEHNR and FQNEAQ (reference sequence). The CDR3 DNA reads as TGTGCCAGCAGCAAATGGGAAGAGCAGTACTTC. Translation gives CASSKWEEQYF.

This clone has more than one count but fewer than ten. The rearrangement joins TRBV9 to TRBJ2-4, with D possibly being TRBD2 (5 bases). The length of the CDR3 is 13 residues. V dropped 0 bases and J dropped 7 bases, with 8 bases sitting between them. The germline V gene encodes CDR1 SGDLS and CDR2 YYNGEE. The CDR3: CASSVGGGNIQYF. The CDR3 region has the DNA TGTGCCAGCAGCGTAGGCGGCGGGAACATTCAGTACTTC.

The chain combines TRBV7-2 with TRBJ2-3; the D gene is possibly TRBD1 (6 bases). Germline CDR1 SGHTA, CDR2 FQGNSA. There are 15 residues in the CDR3. V shed 5 bases and J shed 2 bases, with 14 bases lying between them. The CDR3 is CASSLQGRDTDTQYF. CDR3 sequence (DNA): TGTGCCAGCAGCCTACAGGGCAGGGACACAGATACGCAGTATTTT. The entire variable domain, with the rest obtained from reference TRBV7-2 and TRBJ2-3, is as follows: GAGVSQSPSNKVTEKGKDVELRCDPISGHTALYWYRQSLGQGLEFLIYFQGNSAPDKSGLPSDRFSAERTGGSVSTLTIQRTQQEDSAVYLCASSLQGRDTDTQYFGPGTRLTVL.

V and J are TRBV30 and TRBJ2-2; unclear D gene. CDR1 is GTSNPN and CDR2 is SVGIG in the germline V gene (reference sequence). The V gene lost 2 bases and the J gene lost 0 bases, with 13 bases spanning the gap. CDR3 size: 16 residues. In nucleotides, the CDR3 is TGTGCCTGGAGTTTTGGCACGGCTGCGAACACCGGGGAGCTGTTTTTT. The encoded protein is CAWSFGTAANTGELFF.

The chain's CDR3 is CASSLGNEQFF. For the CDR3, the DNA is TGCGCCAGCAGCTTGGGAAATGAGCAGTTCTTC. The chain couples TRBV5-1 to TRBJ2-1; the D is unclear. Germline V gives CDR1 SGHRS, CDR2 YFSETQ. V was shortened by 0 bases and J by 7 bases, with 2 bases between the two germline ends. The CDR3 sequence is 11 residues long.

On this clone itself: The sample carries other DNA sequences with the same CDR3. The chain recombines TRBV30 with TRBJ2-5; the D gene is possibly TRBD2 (5 bases). Germline lookup yields CDR1 GTSNPN and CDR2 SVGIG (reference sequence). The CDR3 has 13 residues. The V end was cut by 2 bases, the J end by 5 bases, with 12 bases between. For the CDR3, the DNA is TGTGCCTGGAGTTTCGGACTTGGGGAGACCCAGTACTTC. This codes for CAWSFGLGETQYF.

The rearrangement joins TRBV27 to TRBJ2-7; the D is unclear. CDR1 and CDR2 (germline): MNHEY, SMNVEV (reference sequence). Between the trimmed V and J ends, which lost 0 bases and 2 bases, there was a span of 11 bases. The CDR3 consists of 15 residues. CDR3 sequence: CASSLSAQNTYEQYF. CDR3 in DNA: TGTGCCAGCAGTTTATCGGCACAGAACACCTACGAGCAGTACTTC.

V and J are TRBV2 and TRBJ2-5; the D call may be TRBD1 or TRBD2 (6 bases each). Looked up from germline, CDR1 is SNHLY and CDR2 is FYNNEI. This CDR3 has 13 residues. The ends were cut back, 4 bases at V and 3 bases at J, with 9 bases in the middle. CDR3 sequence (DNA): TGTGCCAGCAGTGCAGGGGAGGAAGAGACCCAGTACTTC. Amino acids: CASSAGEEETQYF. The whole variable domain, remainder taken from reference TRBV2 and TRBJ2-5, is EPEVTQTPSHQVTQMGQEVILRCVPISNHLYFYWYRQILGQKVEFLVSFYNNEISEKSEIFDDQFSVERPDGSNFTLKIRSTKLEDSAMYFCASSAGEEETQYFGPGTRLLVL.

This chain links TRBV2 with TRBJ2-7; perhaps TRBD1 as D (5 bases). Germline CDR1 SNHLY, CDR2 FYNNEI. V lost 6 bases to trimming and J lost 2 bases, with 8 bases between them. This CDR3 contains 12 residues. CDR3 DNA: TGTGCCAGCAGGGACAATACCTACGAGCAGTACTTC. Protein product: CASRDNTYEQYF.

This chain uses TRBV19 with TRBJ2-7; TRBD1 aligns across 8 bases. The germline CDR1 and CDR2 sequences are LNHDA and SQIVND (reference sequence). The CDR3 sequence is 15 residues long. The junction had 6 bases not matched to a gene; V was cut back by 3 bases and J by 2 bases. CDR3 nucleotide sequence: TGTGCCAGTAGTATCGCCCGGGACAGGACCTACGAGCAGTACTTC. It yields the protein CASSIARDRTYEQYF.

The J gene is TRBJ2-7, the V gene TRBV15; D gene ambiguous. Per germline, CDR1 LNHNV and CDR2 YYDKDF (reference sequence). Trimming took off 5 bases at V and 5 bases at J, with 13 bases between the two ends. This CDR3 spans 13 amino acids. The CDR3 DNA reads as TGTGCCACCAGCTTTCTAAAGGAAGACGAGCAGTACTTC. Translation: CATSFLKEDEQYF.

This chain links TRBV5-6 with TRBJ2-1; 12 nucleotides match TRBD2. V lost 4 bases to trimming and J lost 8 bases; unmatched junction nucleotides: 13. This CDR3 contains 17 residues. The germline V gene encodes CDR1 SGHDT and CDR2 YYEEEE. The CDR3 region is CASSLRTSGVRVDEQFF. In DNA form, the CDR3 reads TGTGCCAGCAGCCTCCGGACTAGCGGGGTGCGGGTGGATGAGCAGTTCTTC.

V usage is TRBV30 and J usage is TRBJ2-1; 7 bases fit TRBD2. Germline V gene sequence: CDR1 GTSNPN, CDR2 SVGIG (reference sequence). This CDR3 is built from 11 residues. The CDR3 coding sequence is TGTGGTAGCGGGCTCTACAATGAGCAGTTCTTC. This encodes CGSGLYNEQFF.

This clone was counted a single time. The chain couples TRBV30 to TRBJ2-1; D gene uncertain. Germline V gene lookup returns CDR1 GTSNPN and CDR2 SVGIG (reference sequence). The CDR3 has 11 amino acids. The V and J ends lost 2 bases and 5 bases respectively, with 4 bases between them. CDR3 region: CAWSLDNEQFF. The CDR3 DNA reads as TGTGCCTGGAGTTTAGACAATGAGCAGTTCTTC.

The chain recombines TRBV7-2 with TRBJ2-1; 10 positions agree with TRBD2. Germline CDR1 reads SGHTA; CDR2 reads FQGNSA. This CDR3 is built from 15 residues. V gave up 5 bases and J gave up 9 bases; unmatched junction bases: 10. As DNA, the CDR3 is TGTGCCAGCAGCCCCGGGGCTAGCGGGAGAGGTGAGCAGTTCTTC. It encodes CASSPGASGRGEQFF.

The rearrangement links TRBV7-9 to TRBJ2-7; no definite D call. The V end was cut by 3 bases, the J end by 3 bases, with 9 bases between. The CDR3 length is 13 residues. Germline lookup yields CDR1 SEHNR and CDR2 FQNEAQ (reference sequence). In DNA form, the CDR3 reads TGTGCCAGCAGCTTTCCTAAGGACTACGAGCAGTACTTC. It yields the protein CASSFPKDYEQYF.

The V call is TRBV15, the J call TRBJ2-5; a possible D gene is TRBD1 (6 bases). CDR3 length equals 14 residues. With 0 bases removed from V and 4 bases from J, the gap between germline ends came to 9 bases. Looked up from germline, CDR1 is LNHNV and CDR2 is YYDKDF (reference sequence). Here the CDR3 DNA reads TGTGCCACCAGCAGAGATCAAGGGGGAGAGACCCAGTACTTC. Protein product: CATSRDQGGETQYF.

Concerning this clone itself: Compared with germline, one end of the junction differs, possibly owing to a read error. This CDR3 is also generated by other DNA sequences in the sample. The V gene is TRBV30, the J gene TRBJ2-1, with 7 nucleotides matching TRBD1. Germline V gives CDR1 GTSNPN, CDR2 SVGIG (reference sequence). This CDR3 contains 12 residues. CDR3 sequence: CAWSVNRGEQFF. CDR3 nucleotides: TGTGCTTGGAGTGTAAACAGGGGAGAGCAGTTCTTC. Supplemented by reference TRBV30 and TRBJ2-1, the full variable domain reads SQTIHQWPATLVQPVGSPLSLECTVEGTSNPNLYWYRQAAGRGLQLLFYSVGIGQISSEVPQNLSASRPQDRQFILSSKKLLLSDSGFYLCAWSVNRGEQFFGPGTRLTVL.

This clone was found a few times. This chain joins TRBV29-1 and TRBJ1-2; D is perhaps TRBD1 (5 bases). Germline-derived CDR1 and CDR2 are SQVTM and ANQGSEA. CDR3 length equals 12 residues. The germline V and J ends were trimmed by 7 bases and 5 bases, with 14 bases remaining between them. The CDR3 loop reads CSAGTERYGYTF. Written as DNA, the CDR3 is TGCAGCGCCGGGACGGAGCGGTATGGCTACACCTTC.